This is a list of T cell receptor beta chains from one sample in a study of CD8 T cells in ankylosing spondylitis. A single record per CDR3 protein comes from TCRdb applying MiXCR to the 5' RACE reads. This sample has 300,000 to 400,000 distinct CDR3 sequences; 20% to 25% occur once, and the top ten carry less than 20%. The sample consisted of blood, either unsorted or a sorted T cell fraction (not recorded which). The receptors originated from a male donor with ankylosing spondylitis. Each CDR3 is given with its conserved first and last residue. Each record gives: V gene, clone size, D gene, J gene, CDR3 DNA, CDR3 protein. A D gene is named only where the DNA matches it firmly. Only some rows state a clone size, as once, few, many or a class for expanded clones.

>TRBV12-3/TRBV12-4|few|TRBD2|TRBJ2-7
TGTGCCAGCAGCCGGCTAGCGGGAGGGGGCGAGCAGTACTTC
CASSRLAGGGEQYF
>TRBV19|once|TRBD1|TRBJ2-1
TGTGCCAGTAGTTCACAGGGGGCATTCGAGCAGTTCTTC
CASSSQGAFEQFF
>TRBV6-4|few|TRBD1|TRBJ2-1
TGTGCCAGCAGTGCCCGGACAGGGGACTACAATGAGCAGTTCTTC
CASSARTGDYNEQFF
>TRBV12-3/TRBV12-4|.|TRBD1|TRBJ2-7
TGTGCCAGCAGTGGACCGGGACAGGGGTACGAGCAGTACTTC
CASSGPGQGYEQYF
>TRBV5-1|few|TRBD2|TRBJ2-7
TGCGCCAGCAGCTTGTTTGCTAGCGGGAGTGGTTCCTACGAGCAGTACTTC
CASSLFASGSGSYEQYF
>TRBV18|.|.|TRBJ2-4
TGTGCCACCCCGAGGGTCATCAATAGGCAAAACATTCAGTACTTC
CATPRVINRQNIQYF
>TRBV7-3|.|.|TRBJ2-3
TGTGCCAGCAGCTTAACAGGGAAAGATACGCAGTATTTT
CASSLTGKDTQYF
>TRBV9|.|TRBD2|TRBJ2-3
TGTGCCAGCAGCGTAGCTTGGGCTAGCGGCGTAGAAGATACGCAGTATTTT
CASSVAWASGVEDTQYF
>TRBV5-1|few|.|TRBJ2-2
TGCGCCAGCAGCTCCTTCGGGCGCACCGGGGAGCTGTTTTTT
CASSSFGRTGELFF
>TRBV6-1|.|.|TRBJ2-3
TGTGCCAGCCAAGGAGGGGCCACAGATACGCAGTATTTT
CASQGGATDTQYF
>TRBV6-2/TRBV6-3|few|TRBD1|TRBJ2-1
TGTGCCAGCAGCAAGGGACAGGGGTACAATGAGCAGTTCTTC
CASSKGQGYNEQFF
>TRBV12-3/TRBV12-4|few|TRBD2|TRBJ2-1
TGTGCCAGCAGTTTTAGGGCAGGACTAGCGGGTCCCCTCTCCTACAATGAGCAGTTCTTC
CASSFRAGLAGPLSYNEQFF
>TRBV29-1|few|TRBD1|TRBJ1-5
TGCAGCGTCGGGACAGGGGGACAGCCCCAGCATTTT
CSVGTGGQPQHF
>TRBV3-1|few|.|TRBJ2-7
TGTGCCAGCAGCCAAGGTTTGGGGGGCTTAGCCTACGAGCAGTACTTC
CASSQGLGGLAYEQYF
>TRBV20-1|.|.|TRBJ1-1
TGCAGTGCGGGAGAACTGCTTGAAGCTTTCTTT
CSAGELLEAFF
>TRBV5-6|few|TRBD1|TRBJ1-2
TGTGCCAGCAGGCCGACAGGGCTCTATGGCTACACCTTC
CASRPTGLYGYTF
>TRBV6-5|.|.|TRBJ1-1
TGTGCCAGCAGTTACGGCTACCGAGCTTTCTTT
CASSYGYRAFF
>TRBV5-6|.|.|TRBJ1-5
TGTGCCAGCAGCTTGACCGCGGGGCGCTCGTATAGCAATCAGCCCCAGCATTTT
CASSLTAGRSYSNQPQHF
>TRBV6-2/TRBV6-3|.|.|TRBJ2-7
TGTGCCAGCATAGGTCCAGCGGAAACCTACGAGCAGTACTTC
CASIGPAETYEQYF
>TRBV2|many|.|TRBJ2-2
TGTGCCAGCAGTGCACAGGGTATCACCGGGGAGCTGTTTTTT
CASSAQGITGELFF
>TRBV25-1|.|.|TRBJ2-1
TGTGCCAGCAGTGAATTACGGGGGACGGGGAACAATGAGCAGTTCTTC
CASSELRGTGNNEQFF
>TRBV7-9|.|.|TRBJ1-2
TGTGCCAGCAGCTTGGGGGGAATGGTGGATTTGAGTGGCTACACCTTC
CASSLGGMVDLSGYTF
>TRBV9|.|.|TRBJ2-1
TGTGCCAGCAGCTTTACCTCGGCCCTCTACAATGAGCAGTTCTTC
CASSFTSALYNEQFF
>TRBV12-5|.|TRBD2|TRBJ2-7
TGTGCTAGTGGTTTGTGGGGTCCGACTAGCGGGAACGCCTTGAAGTACGAGCAGTACTTC
CASGLWGPTSGNALKYEQYF
>TRBV7-2|.|TRBD1|TRBJ1-4
TGTGCCAGCAGCTTAGGGGGTCCGGGACAGTCTAATGAAAAACTGTTTTTT
CASSLGGPGQSNEKLFF
>TRBV12-3/TRBV12-4|.|TRBD1|TRBJ1-1
TGTGCCAGCAGTTTCCGCGACAGGGTGAACACTGAAGCTTTCTTT
CASSFRDRVNTEAFF
>TRBV19|few|.|TRBJ1-1
TGTGCCAGTAGTACCGACAGGTTGGGCACTGAAGCTTTCTTT
CASSTDRLGTEAFF
>TRBV29-1|.|.|TRBJ1-5
TGCAGCGTTGAGACCGGGAATTCGCCCCAGCATTTT
CSVETGNSPQHF
>TRBV28|few|.|TRBJ1-2
TGTGCCAGCAGTTTATGGAAGGGGCTGGATGGCTACACCTTC
CASSLWKGLDGYTF
>TRBV24-1|few|.|TRBJ2-1
TGTGCCACCAGTGACCAAGAACTAGCGCAGTTCTTC
CATSDQELAQFF
>TRBV29-1|many|.|TRBJ2-2
TGCAGCGTTGTAAATTTAGAGGGGGGCACCGGGGAGCTGTTTTTT
CSVVNLEGGTGELFF
>TRBV6-5|.|.|TRBJ2-2
TGTGCCAGCAGTTACTCAAGTGGGGGGACGAACACCGGGGAGCTGTTTTTT
CASSYSSGGTNTGELFF
>TRBV7-3|.|TRBD2|TRBJ2-3
TGTGCCAGCAGCTCCTCAGGCGGGAGGGCCATAGATACGCAGTATTTT
CASSSSGGRAIDTQYF
>TRBV7-3|few|.|TRBJ2-7
TGTGCCAGCAGCTTAACACCTGGGGGCGGCTACGAGCAGTACTTC
CASSLTPGGGYEQYF
>TRBV2|.|TRBD1|TRBJ1-5
TGTGCCAGCAGTGGGCAGGGGGGAAGCAATCAGCCCCAGCATTTT
CASSGQGGSNQPQHF
>TRBV4-3|few|.|TRBJ1-2
TGCGCCAGCAGCCAAACGGACAAACCTCCTAACTATGGCTACACCTTC
CASSQTDKPPNYGYTF
>TRBV27|few|TRBD2|TRBJ2-5
TGTGCCAGCAGTTTAGGAAGCGGGAGGTTCCAAGAGACCCAGTACTTC
CASSLGSGRFQETQYF
>TRBV19|.|.|TRBJ1-1
TGTGCCAGTAGGGACACCCCGAACACTGAAGCTTTCTTT
CASRDTPNTEAFF
>TRBV7-2|few|TRBD1|TRBJ1-5
TGTGCCAGCAGCCTGGGGGGACAGCACAATCAGCCCCAGCATTTT
CASSLGGQHNQPQHF
>TRBV28|.|.|TRBJ2-7
TGTGCCAGCAGCGTCCGAGGGTCCTCCTACGAGCAGTACTTC
CASSVRGSSYEQYF
>TRBV5-1|few|TRBD2|TRBJ2-5
TGCGCCAGCAGCTTGCGTAGGCTAGCGGGAGGACGTCGAGAGACCCAGTACTTC
CASSLRRLAGGRRETQYF
>TRBV5-1|few|TRBD1|TRBJ2-5
TGCGCCAGCACGCCCGGGACAGGGGAAGAGACCCAGTACTTC
CASTPGTGEETQYF
>TRBV7-9|many|TRBD1|TRBJ1-2
TGTGCCAGCAGCTATGACAGGGGCTATGGCTACACCTTC
CASSYDRGYGYTF
>TRBV5-5|.|.|TRBJ2-1
TGTGCCAGCAGCTTGGTTTTGGTTGGAATCCGAAATGAGCAGTTCTTC
CASSLVLVGIRNEQFF
>TRBV14|few|TRBD1|TRBJ1-4
TGTGCCAGCAGCCACCCGGGACAGGGTCTAGAAAAACTGTTTTTT
CASSHPGQGLEKLFF
>TRBV6-5|.|.|TRBJ1-1
TGTGCCAGCAGTTACGCTCGACCGAACACTGAAGCTTTCTTT
CASSYARPNTEAFF
>TRBV6-1|few|.|TRBJ1-5
TGTGCCAGCAGCCGCAGGGTCAATCAGCCCCAGCATTTT
CASSRRVNQPQHF
>TRBV27|.|.|TRBJ2-7
TGTGCCAGCAGTCCACTGGTCGGAACCTACGAGCAGTACTTC
CASSPLVGTYEQYF
>TRBV9|.|.|TRBJ2-5
TGTGCCAGCAGCGTGGGGGAAGGGAAAGAGACCCAGTACTTC
CASSVGEGKETQYF
>TRBV28|few|TRBD2|TRBJ2-3
TGTGCCAGCAGTTTCAGACTAGCGGGAGGGCCTCGATCAGATACGCAGTATTTT
CASSFRLAGGPRSDTQYF
>TRBV12-3/TRBV12-4|few|.|TRBJ1-5
TGTGCCAGCAGTTCTCGGGGGGTTGGGAGGTCGGTTCAGCCCCAGCATTTT
CASSSRGVGRSVQPQHF
>TRBV29-1|few|.|TRBJ2-5
TGCAGCGCCACTGCAGTGCGAGAGACCCAGTACTTC
CSATAVRETQYF
>TRBV5-1|few|.|TRBJ1-1
TGCGCCAGTACCCAGGGTAGTAGAGGAAGCACTGAAGCTTTCTTT
CASTQGSRGSTEAFF
>TRBV29-1|many|.|TRBJ2-1
TGCAGCGCCCTTGCTGTATGGGGCTACAATGAGCAGTTCTTC
CSALAVWGYNEQFF